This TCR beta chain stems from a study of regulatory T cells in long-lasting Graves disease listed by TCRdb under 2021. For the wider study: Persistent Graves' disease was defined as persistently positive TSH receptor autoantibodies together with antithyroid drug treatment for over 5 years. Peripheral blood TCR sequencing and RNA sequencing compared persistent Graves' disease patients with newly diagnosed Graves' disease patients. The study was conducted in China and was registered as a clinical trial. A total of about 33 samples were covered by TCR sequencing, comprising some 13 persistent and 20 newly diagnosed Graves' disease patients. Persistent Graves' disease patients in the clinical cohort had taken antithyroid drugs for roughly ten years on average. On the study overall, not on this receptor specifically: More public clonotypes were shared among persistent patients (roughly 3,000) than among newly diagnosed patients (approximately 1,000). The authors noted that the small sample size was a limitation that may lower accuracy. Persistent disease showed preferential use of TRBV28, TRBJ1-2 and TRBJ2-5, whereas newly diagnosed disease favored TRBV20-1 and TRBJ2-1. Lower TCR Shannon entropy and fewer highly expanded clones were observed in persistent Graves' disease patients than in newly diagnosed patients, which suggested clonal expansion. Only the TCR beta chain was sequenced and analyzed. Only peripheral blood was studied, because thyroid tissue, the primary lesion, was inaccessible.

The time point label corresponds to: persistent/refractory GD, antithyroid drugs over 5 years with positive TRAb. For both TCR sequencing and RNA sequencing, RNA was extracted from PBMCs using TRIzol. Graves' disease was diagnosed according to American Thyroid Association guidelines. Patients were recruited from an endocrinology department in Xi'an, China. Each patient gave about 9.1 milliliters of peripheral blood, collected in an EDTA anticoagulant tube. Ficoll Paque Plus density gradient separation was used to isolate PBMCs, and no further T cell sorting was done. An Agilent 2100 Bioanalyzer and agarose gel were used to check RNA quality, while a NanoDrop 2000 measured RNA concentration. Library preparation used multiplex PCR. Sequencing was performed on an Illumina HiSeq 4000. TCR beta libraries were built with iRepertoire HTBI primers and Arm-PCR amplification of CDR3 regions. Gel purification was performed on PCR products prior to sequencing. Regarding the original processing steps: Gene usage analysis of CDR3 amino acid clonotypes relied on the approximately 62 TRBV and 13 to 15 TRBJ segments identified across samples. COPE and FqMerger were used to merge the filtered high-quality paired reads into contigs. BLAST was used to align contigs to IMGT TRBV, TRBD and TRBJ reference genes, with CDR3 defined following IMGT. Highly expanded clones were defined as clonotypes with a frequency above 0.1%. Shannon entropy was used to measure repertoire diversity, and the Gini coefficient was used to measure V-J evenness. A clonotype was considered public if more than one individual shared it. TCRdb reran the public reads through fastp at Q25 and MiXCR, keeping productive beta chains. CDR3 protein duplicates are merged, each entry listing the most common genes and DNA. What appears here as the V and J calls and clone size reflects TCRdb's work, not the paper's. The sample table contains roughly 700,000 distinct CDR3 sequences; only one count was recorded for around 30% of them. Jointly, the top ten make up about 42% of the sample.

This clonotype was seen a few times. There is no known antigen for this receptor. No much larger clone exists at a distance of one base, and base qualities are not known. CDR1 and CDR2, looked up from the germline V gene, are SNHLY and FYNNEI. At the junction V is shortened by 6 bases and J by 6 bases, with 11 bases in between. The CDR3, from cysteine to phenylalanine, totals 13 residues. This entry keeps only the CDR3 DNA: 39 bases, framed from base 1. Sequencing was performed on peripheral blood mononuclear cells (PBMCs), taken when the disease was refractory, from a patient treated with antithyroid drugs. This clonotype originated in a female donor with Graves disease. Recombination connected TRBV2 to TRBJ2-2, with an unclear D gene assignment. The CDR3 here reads CASRPSRAGELFF. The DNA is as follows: TGTGCCAGCAGGCCCTCTAGGGCCGGGGAGCTGTTTTTT.